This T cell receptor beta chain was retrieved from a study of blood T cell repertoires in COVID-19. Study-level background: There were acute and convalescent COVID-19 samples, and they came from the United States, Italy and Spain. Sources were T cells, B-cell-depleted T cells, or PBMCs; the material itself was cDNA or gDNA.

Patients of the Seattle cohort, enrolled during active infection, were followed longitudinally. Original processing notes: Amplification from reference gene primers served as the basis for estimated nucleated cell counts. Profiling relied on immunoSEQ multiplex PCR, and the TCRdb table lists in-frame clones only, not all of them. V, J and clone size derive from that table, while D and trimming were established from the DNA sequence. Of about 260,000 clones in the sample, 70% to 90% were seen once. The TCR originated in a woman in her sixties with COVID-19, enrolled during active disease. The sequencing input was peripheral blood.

CDR3 bases: TGTGCCAGCAGCTTAGGGCAGGGGGTCAATCAGCCCCAGCATTTT. Protein product: CASSLGQGVNQPQHF. The chain couples TRBV7-2 to TRBJ1-5; 7 bases are a match to TRBD1. Germline loops: CDR1 SGHTA, CDR2 FQGNSA. V was clipped by 1 base and J by 3 bases; unmatched bases: 3. This CDR3 is built from 15 residues.